This T cell receptor beta chain was observed in a study of Graves' ophthalmopathy and Graves' hyperthyroidism (dated by TCRdb to the late 2010s). For the wider study: Peripheral blood samples were taken at the time of initial diagnosis, before any treatment was given. The study used TCR beta repertoire signatures to distinguish Graves' ophthalmopathy from Graves' hyperthyroidism and to predict progression to ophthalmopathy. In total, 135 blood samples were TCR-sequenced: approximately 42 ophthalmopathy, about 75 hyperthyroidism and about 17 hyperthyroidism-to-ophthalmopathy patients. To explore V-J signatures that distinguish ophthalmopathy from hyperthyroidism, a discovery set of about a hundred patients was enrolled, made up of about 40 with ophthalmopathy and roughly 57 with stable hyperthyroidism. An independent validation cohort comprised 18 hyperthyroidism patients and 15 to 17 patients who later progressed from hyperthyroidism to ophthalmopathy. In six or seven hyperthyroidism patients, the T-cell repertoires found in thyroid tissue were compared with those found in blood. Once sampling was done, hyperthyroidism patients were given methimazole at a starting dose of 30 mg daily, while ophthalmopathy patients were given high-dose intravenous methylprednisolone.

CDR1 and CDR2 are read off the germline V gene as KGHSH and LQKENI. V gives up 3 bases and J gives up 11 bases, and the segment between their germline ends measures 13 bases. The CDR3 sequence holds 12 residues, the cysteine and phenylalanine included. Here the CDR3 DNA is all that survives: 36 bases in frame from base 1. For repertoire sequencing, TCR beta CDR3 regions were amplified from RNA transcripts. The first round was an RT-PCR using HTBI primers with the Qiagen OneStep RT-PCR kit, and this first round was followed by a second-round multiplex PCR, then size selection and purification. The libraries underwent paired-end sequencing with 100 bp reads on an Illumina HiSeq2000. The published analysis was carried out like this. SOAPnuke was used for read processing, and reads with adapters, uncalled bases, a mean Phred below 15, or no exact constant-primer or identifier match were discarded. High-quality paired reads were merged with COPE v1.2.5. Each unique nucleotide sequence was treated as a clonotype, and MiTCR v1.1 was used to align the clonotypes to the IMGT TRB V, D and J references. Only V-J combinations with frequency above 0.0001 were analysed, covering over 98% of repertoires. For each V-J combination, a TCR clonal expansion and chaos score was defined as the ratio of F50 clonal expansion to chaos observed in the TCRdist matrix. Features were reduced by Welch's t-statistics and random forest to around 14 V-J combinations, which fed a naive Bayes classifier. The similarity between thyroid and blood repertoires was quantified using the Morisita-Horn index. The public reads were run again by TCRdb, first through fastp at Q25 and then through MiXCR, and only productive beta chains were kept. Each entry is one CDR3 protein sequence, shown with its most common DNA and genes. V and J calls and clone size were set by TCRdb, not the authors. Counted in this sample were roughly 350,000 distinct CDR3 sequences; 15% to 20% of them appeared once. The ten biggest clones cover approximately 2.4% of the sample.

The study at large found these results: Sample size was not predetermined statistically, and investigators were not blinded to group allocation. In validation, the model predicted ophthalmopathy progression with about 70% sensitivity and roughly 72% specificity; fewer than 15 predicted patients were CT-confirmed with GO in a median of around 6 months. In cross-validation, the 13-signature model distinguished ophthalmopathy from stable hyperthyroidism with around 90% sensitivity and approximately 81% specificity, while in the test set the corresponding values were about 80% and 75%. Most expanded thyroid clonotypes with frequency above 0.001 were also detected in blood, suggesting blood repertoires may reflect the thyroid immune response.

A patient counted as having stable hyperthyroidism if there was no progression to ophthalmopathy within 18 months of follow-up. Patients with hyperthyroidism were aged 18 to 65 years, had been newly diagnosed, and had a disease duration of less than 2 months. Patients were excluded if they had other autoimmune diseases, uncontrolled infections, pregnancy or lactation. Clinical symptoms, serum thyroxine, TRAb, thyroid ultrasound and orbital computed tomography formed the basis of the diagnosis. Using Ficoll-Paque density gradient centrifugation, PBMCs were isolated from less than 11 ml of fresh peripheral blood. Total RNA was extracted using Trizol reagent, and RNA quality was checked on an Agilent 2100 Bioanalyzer. There are a few counts of this clonotype. Its antigen remains undetermined. The sample holds no much larger clone one base away, and base qualities are not on file.

The source of this sequence is an adult woman with stable Graves' hyperthyroidism. The sequence links TRBV18 to TRBJ1-1, with no D gene named confidently. The specimen sequenced was peripheral blood. The sequenced DNA is TGTGCCAGCTCACCCGCCCGGGATGGTGCTTTCTTT. It specifies CASSPARDGAFF.